This T cell receptor beta chain was profiled in a study of T cell responses to AZD1222 COVID-19 vaccine. TCRdb's copy holds only in-frame clones and misses some; the assay was immunoSEQ multiplex PCR. The sample has around 130,000 clones, 92% seen once. The CDR3 covers 17 residues. V shed 1 base, J shed 3 bases, and the junction held 7 bases outside the gene matches. Germline CDR1 reads KGHSH; CDR2 reads LQKENI. The source is an adult in good health. The rearrangement uses TRBV18 and TRBJ2-3; 10 nucleotides align to TRBD2. Material: peripheral blood, obtained on day 0 of AZD1222 vaccination. The CDR3 reads CASSPRPSGSGTDTQYF. CDR3 DNA: TGTGCCAGCTCACCACGACCTAGCGGGAGCGGTACAGATACGCAGTATTTT.